The rows below give T cell receptor beta chains drawn from one sample of a study of early T cells in non-severe SARS-CoV-2 infection. TCRdb fed the 5' RACE reads into MiXCR, producing one record per CDR3 protein. Here the sample spans tens of thousands of distinct CDR3 sequences, 5.5% to 6.5% being singletons. Input material: whole blood. The receptor set was obtained from an adult who was a healthcare worker with PCR-confirmed SARS-CoV-2 infection or an uninfected control (not recorded which). CDR3s include the opening cysteine and the closing phenylalanine or tryptophan. Fields, in order: J gene, clone size, V gene, CDR3 protein. Clone size is stated in some rows and not others, as once, few, many or a class when expanded.

J gene: TRBJ2-7
clone size: many
V gene: TRBV3-1
CDR3 protein: CASSFRDPSYEQYF

J gene: TRBJ2-7
clone size: many
V gene: TRBV5-4
CDR3 protein: CASSRDFSYEQYF

J gene: TRBJ2-3
clone size: many
V gene: TRBV20-1
CDR3 protein: CSAKRNTDTQYF

J gene: TRBJ2-7
clone size: many
V gene: TRBV12-3/TRBV12-4
CDR3 protein: CASSSAPSGGTYEQYF

J gene: TRBJ2-7
clone size: many
V gene: TRBV5-5
CDR3 protein: CASSHGQSNSYEQYF

J gene: TRBJ2-3
clone size: many
V gene: TRBV9
CDR3 protein: CASSVSADTQYF

J gene: TRBJ1-6
clone size: many
V gene: TRBV6-6
CDR3 protein: CASTSTGKNSPLHF

J gene: TRBJ1-1
clone size: -
V gene: TRBV12-3/TRBV12-4
CDR3 protein: CASSFSGNTEAFF

J gene: TRBJ1-2
clone size: few
V gene: TRBV5-1
CDR3 protein: CASSQAGDYGYTF

J gene: TRBJ2-1
clone size: -
V gene: TRBV6-5
CDR3 protein: CASSYMAGGSNEQFF

J gene: TRBJ2-1
clone size: many
V gene: TRBV28
CDR3 protein: CASRPTGSGYNEQFF